The entry that follows covers one T cell receptor (beta chain) sequence. The data originate from a study of control samples from healthy donors and cancer patients. Sequencing was performed with immunoSEQ multiplex PCR; in TCRdb, only in-frame clones are kept and a portion is missing. The sample lists almost 90,000 clones; 85% to 90% were seen once. J lost 4 bases, V lost 0 bases, and 6 bases had no gene match. Germline V gene lookup returns CDR1 SGHNT and CDR2 YYREEE (reference sequence). This CDR3 spans 16 amino acids. V usage is TRBV5-4 and J usage is TRBJ2-3; TRBD1 matches at 9 bases. This receptor was identified in a woman aged 40 to 50 in good health. Sequencing input: blood. This CDR3 reads CASSLGVTGGADTQYF. CDR3 sequence (DNA): TGTGCCAGCAGCTTGGGCGTGACAGGGGGTGCAGATACGCAGTATTTT.